These T cell receptor beta chains were read from a single sample in a study of blood T cells in healthy people across ages. TCRdb processed the 5' RACE reads anew with MiXCR; each CDR3 protein has one entry. The sample records over 1,500,000 distinct CDR3 sequences, about two fifths being singletons. What was sequenced was blood. These receptors were collected from a human donor in good health. Each CDR3 is given with its conserved first and last residue. A D gene is named only where the DNA matches it firmly. Some rows have no size entry. The others give once, few or many, or a class for an expanded clone.

clone size,J gene,D gene,V gene,CDR3 DNA,CDR3 protein
-,TRBJ2-7,-,TRBV4-1,TGCGCCAGCAGCCAGCATTACAGCCCATGGGGGAGCTCCTACGAGCAGTACTTC,CASSQHYSPWGSSYEQYF
-,TRBJ2-3,-,TRBV6-2/TRBV6-3,TGTGCCAGCAGAACCTCGACAGGCGGGAACACAGGTACGCAGTATTTT,CASRTSTGGNTGTQYF
few,TRBJ2-3,TRBD2,TRBV14,TGTGCCAGCAGCCAATCGGGCGGGGGAAAGGATACGCAGTATTTT,CASSQSGGGKDTQYF
few,TRBJ2-5,-,TRBV4-1,TGCGCCAGCAGCCAAGAAGGCCCTCCGGAGACCCAGTACTTC,CASSQEGPPETQYF
-,TRBJ2-3,TRBD2,TRBV5-1,TGCGCCAGCAGCCTACCAGCGGGGGGCCATGCAGATACGCAGTATTTT,CASSLPAGGHADTQYF
few,TRBJ1-1,-,TRBV5-1,TGCGCCAGCAGCTTTGGGCAGGGAGGTAATGAAGCTTTCTTT,CASSFGQGGNEAFF
-,TRBJ2-3,TRBD2,TRBV9,TGTGCCAGCAGTCGACCTAGCGGGGGACCACAGATTACGCAGTATTTT,CASSRPSGGPQITQYF
-,TRBJ2-7,-,TRBV29-1,TGCAGCGTTGAACAGGACCCCTACGAGCAGTACTTC,CSVEQDPYEQYF
once,TRBJ1-2,-,TRBV15,TGTGCCACCAGCAGAGATAGGGCAGGGATGAATGGCTACACCTTC,CATSRDRAGMNGYTF
-,TRBJ2-7,-,TRBV5-1,TGCGCCAGCAGCTTGGAGGCAGGTCGGTTCGACGAGCAGTACTTC,CASSLEAGRFDEQYF
-,TRBJ2-7,TRBD2,TRBV7-3,TGTGCCAGCAGCCCCCCTTCTAGCGGTCCCTACAATGAGCAGTACTTC,CASSPPSSGPYNEQYF
-,TRBJ2-2,-,TRBV11-3,TGTGCCAGCAGCTTAGACCGCTGGATCGGGGAGCTGTTTTTT,CASSLDRWIGELFF
few,TRBJ2-7,-,TRBV20-1,TGCAGTGCTACCGTGGACTACCAACACGAGCAGTACTTC,CSATVDYQHEQYF
-,TRBJ2-3,-,TRBV20-1,TGCAGTGCTAGCCCGCGGACAGTGAGCACAGATACGCAGTATTTT,CSASPRTVSTDTQYF
few,TRBJ2-1,TRBD2,TRBV7-9,TGTGCCAGCTGGCCCGGGACTAGCGGCTACAATGAGCAGTTCTTC,CASWPGTSGYNEQFF
few,TRBJ1-6,-,TRBV7-2,TGTGCCACCAGACAGTTTAATTCACCCCTCCACTTT,CATRQFNSPLHF
few,TRBJ2-5,TRBD1,TRBV10-3,TGTGCCATCAGTGACCTCGGACAGGTCGAGGAGACCCAGTACTTC,CAISDLGQVEETQYF
-,TRBJ1-6,-,TRBV4-2,TGTGCCAGCAGCCCCCAGAGCTCCTATAATTCACCCCTCCACTTT,CASSPQSSYNSPLHF